Presented here are 31 T cell receptor beta chains from one specimen sequenced in a study of CD8 T cells in ankylosing spondylitis. MiXCR, run by TCRdb on the 5' RACE reads, gives a single entry per CDR3 protein. The sample has under 250,000 distinct CDR3 sequences, 20% to 30% seen once. Sequencing used blood, either unsorted or a sorted T cell fraction (not recorded which). These receptor sequences come from a male donor with ankylosing spondylitis or in good health (not recorded which).

This chain links TRBV14 with TRBJ2-1; 11 bases are a match to TRBD1. CDR1 SGHDN and CDR2 FVKESK come from the germline V gene. CDR3 length: 15 residues. J gave up 9 bases and V 4 bases, and 8 bases lay outside the gene matches. The CDR3 loop is CASSPLDRGLSEQFF. The CDR3 DNA sequence: TGTGCCAGCAGCCCCCTGGACAGGGGGCTGAGTGAGCAGTTCTTC.

This clonotype was seen at least ten times. CDR3 nucleotides: TGTGCCAGCAGTTTGGGACTAGCGGGAGTACGAGGGGAGCTGTTTTTT. Translating it yields CASSLGLAGVRGELFF. The rearrangement joins TRBV12-3 or TRBV12-4 to TRBJ2-2, with 14 bases identical to TRBD2. With V trimmed by 3 bases and J by 8 bases, 5 bases remained unmatched. This CDR3 region has 16 residues.

Note on this clonotype: A read error is possible here, since a much larger clone lies one base away. The rearrangement links TRBV10-3 to TRBJ1-2; D not certain. The CDR3 length is 11 residues. Germline V gene sequence: CDR1 ENHRY, CDR2 SYGVKD. Trimming cost V 3 bases and J 8 bases, with 7 bases left between them. Here the CDR3 reads CAISDVGGYTF. The CDR3 DNA reads as TGTGCCATCAGTGACGTGGGCGGCTACACCTTC.

The chain recombines TRBV6-1 with TRBJ1-1; D is possibly TRBD1 (5 bases). Trimming pared 8 bases from V and 6 bases from J, leaving 16 bases between. Germline V CDR1 and CDR2: MNHNS, SASEGT. The CDR3 is 13 amino acids. CDR3 in amino acids: CASATSWGSEAFF. For the CDR3, the DNA is TGTGCCAGCGCCACGAGCTGGGGGTCTGAAGCTTTCTTT.

Only a few counts were recorded for this clonotype. This chain links TRBV29-1 with TRBJ2-4, with D tentatively TRBD1 (5 bases). This CDR3 contains 13 residues. V was clipped by 6 bases and J by 7 bases, with 16 bases between them. Germline CDR1 is SQVTM and CDR2 is ANQGSEA. As DNA, the CDR3 is TGCAGCGTCACGGACATGATGATGAACATTCAGTACTTC. This sequence encodes CSVTDMMMNIQYF. The entire variable domain, with the rest obtained from reference TRBV29-1 and TRBJ2-4, is as follows: SAVISQKPSRDICQRGTSLTIQCQVDSQVTMMFWYRQQPGQSLTLIATANQGSEATYESGFVIDKFPISRPNLTFSTLTVSNMSPEDSSIYLCSVTDMMMNIQYFGAGTRLSVL.

This clonotype was counted ten times or more. The chain uses TRBV5-1 and TRBJ2-7; 10 bases align to TRBD2. Germline assignment: CDR1 SGHRS and CDR2 YFSETQ. Losses at the gene ends were 1 base for V and 1 base for J; bases not matched to a gene: 8. The CDR3 contains 17 residues. CDR3 in DNA: TGCGCCAGCAGCTTGAATCTAGCTAGCGGGAGTTCCTACGAGCAGTACTTC. Translated: CASSLNLASGSSYEQYF. The entire variable domain, with the rest obtained from reference TRBV5-1 and TRBJ2-7, is as follows: KAGVTQTPRYLIKTRGQQVTLSCSPISGHRSVSWYQQTPGQGLQFLFEYFSETQRNKGNFPGRFSGRQFSNSRSEMNVSTLELGDSALYLCASSLNLASGSSYEQYFGPGTRLTVT.

This chain connects TRBV7-2 to TRBJ2-7, with 14 bases matching TRBD2. CDR3 length: 16 residues. J lost 3 bases, V lost 5 bases, and 6 bases had no gene match. Germline lookup yields CDR1 SGHTA and CDR2 FQGNSA. Written as DNA, the CDR3 is TGTGCCAGCAGCGTGGCTGGGACTAGCGGGAGCTACGAGCAGTACTTC. Its protein product is CASSVAGTSGSYEQYF.

This clonotype is a singleton in its sample. CDR3 coding DNA: TGCGCCAGCAGCCAAGAGGCAGGGACACGTCTCTACAATGAGCAGTTCTTC. Translated, it gives CASSQEAGTRLYNEQFF. The chain joins TRBV4-1 to TRBJ2-1; tentative D call: TRBD1 (6 bases). The V end lost 0 bases, the J end lost 3 bases, and 15 bases lay between the germline ends. The CDR3 is 17 amino acids. Germline-derived CDR1 and CDR2 are MGHRA and YSYEKL.

The rearrangement joins TRBV5-1 to TRBJ2-2; 13 positions agree with TRBD2. Per the germline V gene, CDR1 is SGHRS and CDR2 is YFSETQ. The CDR3 is 18 amino acids. Losses at the gene ends were 5 bases for V and 1 base for J; bases not matched to a gene: 8. The CDR3 spells CASRRPGLAGLNTGELFF. The CDR3 region has the DNA TGCGCCAGCAGGAGGCCGGGACTAGCGGGACTGAACACCGGGGAGCTGTTTTTT.

V usage is TRBV20-1 and J usage is TRBJ2-1; D might be TRBD1 or TRBD2, each matching 5 bases. The CDR3 contains 18 residues. Germline V CDR1 and CDR2: DFQATT, SNEGSKA (reference sequence). V lost 1 base to trimming and J lost 0 bases, with 19 bases between them. The CDR3 DNA reads TGCAGTGCTAGAGGGCAAATGCTAGTTGGGGGCTCCTACAATGAGCAGTTCTTC. Protein sequence: CSARGQMLVGGSYNEQFF.

Many counts were recorded for this clonotype. The chain joins TRBV12-3 or TRBV12-4 to TRBJ2-1, with a weak D call TRBD1 (5 bases). Trimming pared 7 bases from V and 5 bases from J, leaving 15 bases between. This CDR3 has 14 residues. The CDR3 DNA reads as TGTGCCAGCACCCTAGGGGCGGTAAACAATGAGCAGTTCTTC. Residues: CASTLGAVNNEQFF.

In its sample, this clonotype was seen many times. The gene calls are TRBV12-3 or TRBV12-4 and TRBJ1-1; a weak D match, TRBD1 (5 bases). The germline V and J ends were trimmed by 7 bases and 11 bases, with 17 bases remaining between them. This CDR3 is 12 amino acids long. DNA for the CDR3: TGTGCCAGCAAACTTGCAGGGAGTAAGGCTTTCTTT. Translation: CASKLAGSKAFF.

The CDR3 region is CASSVGTGRVNQPQHF. As DNA, the CDR3 is TGTGCCAGCAGCGTCGGGACAGGCCGGGTCAATCAGCCCCAGCATTTT. This sequence joins TRBV7-2 and TRBJ1-5; 8 nucleotides match TRBD1. J gave up 3 bases and V 5 bases, and 9 bases lay outside the gene matches. There are 16 residues in the CDR3. Germline V CDR1 and CDR2: SGHTA, FQGNSA.

This clonotype was seen repeatedly, ten times or more. V is TRBV5-1 and J is TRBJ2-3; TRBD2 aligns across 10 bases. CDR3 length: 15 residues. J was trimmed by 1 base and V by 5 bases; bases with no gene match: 4. Germline-derived CDR1 and CDR2 are SGHRS and YFSETQ. CDR3 coding DNA: TGCGCCAGCAGGGCCGGGACTAGCGGCACAGATACGCAGTATTTT. It yields the protein CASRAGTSGTDTQYF.

The CDR3, as DNA: TGCAGTGCCCCGACAGGGGGACGGAATGAGCAGTTCTTC. Encoded protein: CSAPTGGRNEQFF. J is TRBJ2-1 and V is TRBV20-1; 9 bases are shared with TRBD1. With V trimmed by 6 bases and J by 7 bases, 7 bases remained unmatched. The CDR3 has 13 residues. Germline values: CDR1 DFQATT, CDR2 SNEGSKA (reference sequence).

The chain is built from TRBV12-3 or TRBV12-4 and TRBJ2-7, with 8 bases identical to TRBD2. J was trimmed by 4 bases and V by 1 base; bases with no gene match: 9. This CDR3 has 16 amino acids. CDR3 loop: CASSLGSGSREYEQYF. The CDR3, as DNA: TGTGCCAGCAGTTTAGGGAGCGGGAGTAGGGAGTACGAGCAGTACTTC.

This clonotype has at least ten counts. The rearrangement uses TRBV2 and TRBJ2-2, with D maybe TRBD1 (6 bases). The CDR3 has 13 amino acids. The germline CDR1 and CDR2 sequences are SNHLY and FYNNEI. Trimming pared 5 bases from V and 5 bases from J, leaving 9 bases between. Here the CDR3 DNA reads TGTGCCAGCAGTAGAGGACAGACCGGGGAGCTGTTTTTT. Its protein is CASSRGQTGELFF.

About this clonotype itself: This may stem from a read error, because a much larger clone lies one nucleotide away. The V call is TRBV20-1, the J call TRBJ2-1, with 8 nucleotides matching TRBD2. Germline V gene data show CDR1 as DFQATT and CDR2 as SNEGSKA (reference sequence). The length of the CDR3 is 16 residues. CDR3 residues: CCATESGGPSYNEQFF. The CDR3 nucleotides are TGCTGTGCTACCGAATCGGGAGGGCCCTCCTACAATGAGCAGTTCTTC.

This clonotype was observed at least ten times. This chain links TRBV5-1 with TRBJ2-5, with a tentative D call TRBD2 (6 bases). This CDR3 is 11 amino acids long. V was cut by 3 bases and J by 7 bases, with 7 bases left in between. CDR1 is SGHRS and CDR2 is YFSETQ in the germline V gene. This CDR3 is CASSSGRTQYF. The DNA for the CDR3 is TGCGCCAGCAGCTCCGGGAGGACCCAGTACTTC.

This chain links TRBV5-1 with TRBJ2-3; D is perhaps TRBD2 (6 bases). V lost 0 bases and J 1 base, leaving 9 bases between the germline ends. Germline V gene sequence: CDR1 SGHRS, CDR2 YFSETQ. The CDR3 covers 15 residues. CDR3 sequence: CASSLDGTGTDTQYF. The CDR3 DNA is TGCGCCAGCAGCTTGGATGGGACTGGCACAGATACGCAGTATTTT.

This clonotype came up many times. The chain carries TRBV6-1 and TRBJ2-2; the match to TRBD2 covers 8 bases. Germline trimming cut 7 bases from V and 4 bases from J; bases unmatched to any gene: 8. The CDR3 has 15 amino acids. Germline V lookup: CDR1 MNHNS, CDR2 SASEGT. For the CDR3, the DNA is TGTGCCAGCAAACGGGAGGGCCTGGGCACCGGGGAGCTGTTTTTT. Protein: CASKREGLGTGELFF.

This clonotype was seen many times. The CDR3 DNA is TGCGCCAGCAGCCAAGATGAGGATTATGGCTACACCTTC. This gives the protein CASSQDEDYGYTF. The chain has TRBV4-1 and TRBJ1-2, with D unclear. The germline CDR1 and CDR2 sequences are MGHRA and YSYEKL. V was trimmed by 0 bases and J by 5 bases, leaving 7 bases between them. CDR3 length: 13 amino acids.

This clonotype was counted many times. The V call is TRBV6-1, the J call TRBJ2-5, with a possible D match to TRBD1 (5 bases). Per germline, CDR1 MNHNS and CDR2 SASEGT. Trimming removed 6 bases from V and 4 bases from J, with 12 bases in between. The CDR3 consists of 13 residues. The CDR3 coding sequence is TGTGCCAGCAGACCCAGGGTCGCAGAGACCCAGTACTTC. Its translation: CASRPRVAETQYF.

At least ten counts were recorded for this clonotype. CDR3 loop: CASSPEQGSSYEQYF. CDR3 coding DNA: TGTGCCAGCAGCCCCGAACAGGGAAGCTCCTACGAGCAGTACTTC. The chain is built from TRBV4-2 and TRBJ2-7; D might be TRBD1 (6 bases). Trimming left V 4 bases short and J 0 bases short, with 13 bases between. Germline values: CDR1 LGHNA, CDR2 YNFKEQ. This CDR3 comprises 15 residues.

In its sample, this clonotype was seen many times. V and J are TRBV11-2 and TRBJ2-4; the D is unclear. Germline V gene lookup returns CDR1 SGHAT and CDR2 FQNNGV. V lost 4 bases to trimming and J lost 0 bases, with 10 bases between them. This CDR3 region has 15 residues. The CDR3 sequence is CASSSGTVAKNIQYF. CDR3 sequence (DNA): TGTGCCAGCAGCTCAGGAACTGTAGCCAAAAACATTCAGTACTTC.

This clonotype was detected only a few times. The chain joins TRBV20-1 to TRBJ2-5, with D unclear. Germline loops: CDR1 DFQATT, CDR2 SNEGSKA (reference sequence). The CDR3 is 11 residues long. Deletions cut 6 bases from V and 0 bases from J, with 5 bases between. The CDR3 loop reads CSAQYQETQYF. The DNA of the CDR3 is TGCAGTGCCCAGTACCAAGAGACCCAGTACTTC.

The CDR3 nucleotides are TGTGCCAGCAGCTTAGGTAGGCGGGACAGGGAGGATGAGCAGTTCTTC. Residues: CASSLGRRDREDEQFF. This chain links TRBV7-9 with TRBJ2-1, with 9 bases lining up with TRBD1. The ends lost 1 base at V and 8 bases at J; junction bases unmatched: 9. The CDR3 runs 16 residues. Germline values: CDR1 SEHNR, CDR2 FQNEAQ (reference sequence).

The chain links TRBV20-1 to TRBJ2-2, with a possible D match to TRBD2 (7 bases). This CDR3 spans 15 amino acids. Germline values: CDR1 DFQATT, CDR2 SNEGSKA (reference sequence). The V gene lost 0 bases and the J gene lost 7 bases, with 15 bases spanning the gap. The CDR3 coding sequence is TGCAGTGCTAGAGATAGTTCTAGGGGGGGCGGGGAGCTGTTTTTT. It codes for CSARDSSRGGGELFF.

This clonotype was seen many times. In nucleotides, the CDR3 is TGCAGCGTTGAGAGCGGGAGACTCACAGATACGCAGTATTTT. Translating gives CSVESGRLTDTQYF. The chain links TRBV29-1 to TRBJ2-3; 8 bases are a match to TRBD2. The CDR3 totals 14 residues. Germline V gene sequence: CDR1 SQVTM, CDR2 ANQGSEA. V was clipped by 3 bases and J by 2 bases; unmatched bases: 4.

This clonotype has at least ten counts. The CDR3 nucleotides are TGCAGTGTTGTGGTAGCGGGGGATACGCAGTATTTT. This encodes CSVVVAGDTQYF. V usage is TRBV20-1 and J usage is TRBJ2-3, with 8 nucleotides matching TRBD2. CDR3 length equals 12 residues. V was clipped by 7 bases and J by 6 bases; unmatched bases: 6. The germline gives CDR1 DFQATT, CDR2 SNEGSKA (reference sequence).

This clonotype was detected many times. V usage is TRBV5-1 and J usage is TRBJ2-1; possible D gene TRBD2, 6 bases. CDR3 length: 14 residues. Trimming shortened V by 6 bases and J by 7 bases, and 17 bases separated the two germline ends. Germline values: CDR1 SGHRS, CDR2 YFSETQ. CDR3 nucleotide sequence: TGCGCCAGCACAGAACCGGGAGTGGGGAATGAGCAGTTCTTC. Encoded protein: CASTEPGVGNEQFF.